The rows below give T cell receptor beta chains drawn from one sample of a study of blood T cell repertoires in COVID-19. Method: immunoSEQ multiplex PCR; TCRdb's copy keeps in-frame clones and lacks some. This sample carries hundreds of thousands of clones, 70% to 90% of them seen once, and the ten largest clones take 0.95% to 1.5%. Sequences were obtained from PBMCs or T cells enriched from blood (not recorded which). All receptors come from a middle-aged woman with acute COVID-19. Both conserved end residues are part of each CDR3. A D gene is named only where the DNA matches it firmly. Clone size is not always given. Where it is, it says once, few, many or a class for expanded clones.

d_call j_call v_call clone_size cdr3_nt cdr3_aa
TRBD1 TRBJ1-1 TRBV4-1 NA TGCGCCAGCAGCCAAGACGGGACAGGCAGGAACACTGAAGCTTTCTTT CASSQDGTGRNTEAFF
NA TRBJ1-2 TRBV9 NA TGTGACAGCAGCGCAACAGGGACCAACTATGGCTACACCTTC CDSSATGTNYGYTF
NA TRBJ1-2 TRBV7-9 once TGTGCCAGCAGCTTAAGGGCGCGAGGGAGGGGGGTCGGCTACACCTTC CASSLRARGRGVGYTF
TRBD1 TRBJ1-2 TRBV2 NA TGTGCCAGCAGTGGCAGGGGGACGGATGGCTACACCTTC CASSGRGTDGYTF
TRBD1 TRBJ1-5 TRBV30 NA TGTGCCTGGTCCGACAGGGGCAATCAGCCCCAGCATTTT CAWSDRGNQPQHF
NA TRBJ2-1 TRBV10-3 few TGTGCCATCAGTGTTCAGGGGCCCTACAATGAGCAGTTCTTC CAISVQGPYNEQFF
NA TRBJ1-4 TRBV4-3 NA TGCGCCAGCAGCCAAGATTCTTCAGGGGAAAAACTGTTTTTT CASSQDSSGEKLFF
NA TRBJ1-2 TRBV5-4 NA TGTGCCAGCAGCCCCGGAGGCATCTATGGCTACACCTTC CASSPGGIYGYTF
TRBD1 TRBJ1-1 TRBV19 once TGTGCCAGCATCGGACAGGGGAACACTGAAGCTTTCTTT CASIGQGNTEAFF
TRBD2 TRBJ2-1 TRBV15 NA TGTGCCACCAGCAGAGGACTAGCAGGGTCCTACAATGAGCAGTTCTTC CATSRGLAGSYNEQFF
NA TRBJ1-5 TRBV19 once TGTGCCAGTAGTATAGATGGGGGGGCAAGGAGCAATCAGCCCCAGCATTTT CASSIDGGARSNQPQHF
NA TRBJ1-1 TRBV2 NA TGTGCCAGCAGTTTCCAAAACACTGAAGCTTTCTTT CASSFQNTEAFF
NA TRBJ2-2 TRBV9 NA TGTGCCAGCAGCGTAGACGTCAGGGTTAGGGCCGGGGAGCTGTTTTTT CASSVDVRVRAGELFF
NA TRBJ1-1 TRBV4-1 few TGCGCCAGCAGCCAAGAAAGCTCAGGCCTGCCGAACACTGAAGCTTTCTTT CASSQESSGLPNTEAFF
TRBD1 TRBJ1-1 TRBV27 NA TGTGCCAGCAGTTTAGGACAGGGAAGTACTGAAGCTTTCTTT CASSLGQGSTEAFF
NA TRBJ2-3 TRBV3-1/TRBV3-2 NA TGTGCCAGCAGCTTTTCAACAGATACGCAGTATTTT CASSFSTDTQYF
NA TRBJ2-1 TRBV7-2 NA TGTGCCAGCAGCTTAGCAGGGGAGGTTGATGAGCAGTTCTTC CASSLAGEVDEQFF
TRBD1 TRBJ2-2 TRBV11-2 NA TGTGCCAGCAGCTTAATCTTATGGCAGGGGGCGTCCACCGGGGAGCTGTTTTTT CASSLILWQGASTGELFF
TRBD1 TRBJ2-5 TRBV29-1 NA TGCAGCGTTGAAGCGGACCAGACAGGGGGGGCAGAGACCCAGTACTTC CSVEADQTGGAETQYF
NA TRBJ1-5 TRBV19 NA TGTGCCAGTAATCAGGGGAGCTATCAGCCCCAGCATTTT CASNQGSYQPQHF
NA TRBJ2-2 TRBV4-2 NA TGTGCCAGCAGCCAAGTTGGCCGGAACACCGGGGAGCTGTTTTTT CASSQVGRNTGELFF
NA TRBJ2-5 TRBV6-5 few TGTGCCAGCAGTTACTCTGGAGGGCCAGAGACCCAGTACTTC CASSYSGGPETQYF
NA TRBJ1-1 TRBV5-1 NA TGCGCCAGCAGCTTGGCCGGGGGGGAAACTGAAGCTTTCTTT CASSLAGGETEAFF
TRBD2 TRBJ2-5 TRBV11-3 NA TGTGCCAGCAGCTTAGGCGGGGGACTAGCGGGAGATTTGGAGACCCAGTACTTC CASSLGGGLAGDLETQYF
NA TRBJ1-1 TRBV9 NA TGTGCCAGCAGCTCTACTCCCCGCGCGGGGAACACTGAAGCTTTCTTT CASSSTPRAGNTEAFF
NA TRBJ1-4 TRBV11-3 NA TGTGCCAGCAGCTTAGATAATAACGGGGGGCGAGGAAAACTGTTTTTT CASSLDNNGGRGKLFF
TRBD2 TRBJ2-3 TRBV4-1 NA TGCGCCAGCAGCCAAGATAAGGCTAGCGGGTTGTCAGATACGCAGTATTTT CASSQDKASGLSDTQYF
TRBD2 TRBJ2-2 TRBV28 NA TGTGCCAGCAGTACCCAGCGGGGAGGGGCCGGGGAGCTGTTTTTT CASSTQRGGAGELFF
TRBD1 TRBJ2-7 TRBV27 NA TGTGCCAGCAGTCCGGGACAGGGACCCTACGAGCAGTACTTC CASSPGQGPYEQYF
TRBD1 TRBJ1-2 TRBV27 few TGTGCCAGCAGTTCCCGACAGGGAGAGAGGAATGGCTACACCTTC CASSSRQGERNGYTF
NA TRBJ1-1 TRBV11-2 NA TGTGCCAGCAGCTCCCCGTTCGCCGGAGTGAACACTGAAGCTTTCTTT CASSSPFAGVNTEAFF
TRBD1 TRBJ1-5 TRBV19 NA TGTGCCAGTAGCTCGACAGGGGGCGACAATCAGCCCCAGCATTTT CASSSTGGDNQPQHF
NA TRBJ2-2 TRBV28 NA TGTGCCAGCAGTTGGGGACAGAACACCGGGGAGCTGTTTTTT CASSWGQNTGELFF
TRBD1 TRBJ1-2 TRBV19 once TGTGCCAGTACTCCCTTAACCTGGACAGGGCCCATCGCCTTC CASTPLTWTGPIAF
NA TRBJ2-2 TRBV29-1 NA TGCAGCGCCCGAGGATCCGGGAAGAACACCGGGGAGCTGTTTTTT CSARGSGKNTGELFF
NA TRBJ1-5 TRBV9 NA TGTGCCAGCAGCGTCCAGGGAAATCAGCCCCAGCATTTT CASSVQGNQPQHF